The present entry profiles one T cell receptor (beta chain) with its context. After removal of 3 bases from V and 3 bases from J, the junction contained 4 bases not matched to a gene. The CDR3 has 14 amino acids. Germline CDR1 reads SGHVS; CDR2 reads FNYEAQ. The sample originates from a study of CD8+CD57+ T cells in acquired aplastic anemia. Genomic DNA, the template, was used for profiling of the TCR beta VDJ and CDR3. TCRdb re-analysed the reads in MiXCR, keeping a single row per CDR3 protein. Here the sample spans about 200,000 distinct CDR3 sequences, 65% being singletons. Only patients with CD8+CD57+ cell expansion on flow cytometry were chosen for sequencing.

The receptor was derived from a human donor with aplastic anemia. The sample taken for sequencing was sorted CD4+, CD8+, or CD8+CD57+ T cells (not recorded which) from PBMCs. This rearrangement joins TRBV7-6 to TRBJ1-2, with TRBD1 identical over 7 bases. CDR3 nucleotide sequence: TGTGCCAGCAGCTTCCTCACAGGGGACTATGGCTACACCTTC. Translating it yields CASSFLTGDYGYTF.